This record concerns one T cell receptor (beta chain) sequence. What it binds is unknown. Some clones are missing from TCRdb's copy, which holds only in-frame ones; the method was immunoSEQ multiplex PCR. This table holds fewer than 30,000 clones, 60% to 80% found once. These data come from a study of a mutant IDH1 vaccine in newly diagnosed glioma. Study in general: Treated patients had a mean age of approximately 40 years and a roughly 62% male, around 40% female split. Whole-study results and caveats: Seemingly, pseudoprogression had no relation to changes in the top peripheral T cell clonotypes. Across multiple MHC alleles, 90% to 95% of patients had vaccine-induced responses.

The time point: week 5, during vaccination. What each vaccine dose contained was 300 ug of mutant IDH1 20-mer peptide, accompanied by topical imiquimod. Germline V CDR1 and CDR2: SEHNR, FQNEAQ (reference sequence). The V and J ends lost 2 bases and 1 base respectively, with 6 bases between them. The CDR3 consists of 13 residues. Sequencing was performed on PBMCs, taken from a glioma patient whose treatment included an IDH1 peptide vaccine. This sequence originates from a man aged 35-49 years with glioma. This chain uses TRBV7-9 with TRBJ2-7; D not resolved. CDR3 sequence (DNA): TGTGCCAGCAGCTTAACCCTTTCCTACGAGCAGTACTTC. It encodes CASSLTLSYEQYF. The complete variable domain, with remaining parts taken from reference TRBV7-9 and TRBJ2-7, reads DTGVSQNPRHKITKRGQNVTFRCDPISEHNRLYWYRQTLGQGPEFLTYFQNEAQLEKSRLLSDRFSAERPKGSFSTLEIQRTEQGDSAMYLCASSLTLSYEQYFGPGTRLTVT.